The entry that follows covers one T cell receptor (beta chain) sequence. Here immunoSEQ multiplex PCR was the method, and the copy in TCRdb shows in-frame clones only, minus some. The sample holds about 2.1 million clones, about 93% seen once. The sample originates from a study of shared clonotypes between healthy human individuals. In the study overall: Every donor yielded three CD4 naive, three CD4 memory, two CD8 naive and one CD8 memory plate.

The naive CD8 subset, CD45RO-negative cells positively selected for CCR7, excluded terminally differentiated effector memory CD45RA+ cells. Trimming removed 4 bases from V and 3 bases from J, with 18 bases in between. The CDR3 extends over 15 amino acids. CDR1 and CDR2 from the germline V gene are SQVTM and ANQGSEA. The receptor was derived from a man younger than 35 in good health. Some clones in this sample may be carry-over from other donors' samples. Sample: naive CD8+ T cells from PBMCs. The chain is built from TRBV29-1 and TRBJ2-5; D is possibly TRBD2 (6 bases). CDR3 bases: TGCAGCGTTGGCGGACACGGAGGGAGTGAAGAGACCCAGTACTTC. Translating it yields CSVGGHGGSEETQYF.